The clone carrying this T cell receptor (beta chain) came up many times. The data originate from a study of read filtering for tumor transcriptome and immune sequencing. Molecular barcoded adaptors covering alpha/delta and beta/gamma chains were used on approximately 400 ng RNA. In TCRdb, the reads were re-called with MiXCR into one record per CDR3 protein. This table holds about 130,000 distinct CDR3 sequences, 13% found once. The CDR3 is 12 amino acids. Trimming pared 3 bases from V and 5 bases from J, leaving 8 bases between. Germline assignment: CDR1 SQVTM and CDR2 ANQGSEA. This chain links TRBV29-1 with TRBJ2-1; D may match TRBD1 or TRBD2 (5 bases each). The TCR was taken from a donor at least 40 years old with multiple myeloma. The sequenced material came from a population of CD138-negative cells sorted from bone marrow. The CDR3, as DNA: TGCAGCGTTGACCGGGACCACAATGAGCAGTTCTTC. This encodes CSVDRDHNEQFF.